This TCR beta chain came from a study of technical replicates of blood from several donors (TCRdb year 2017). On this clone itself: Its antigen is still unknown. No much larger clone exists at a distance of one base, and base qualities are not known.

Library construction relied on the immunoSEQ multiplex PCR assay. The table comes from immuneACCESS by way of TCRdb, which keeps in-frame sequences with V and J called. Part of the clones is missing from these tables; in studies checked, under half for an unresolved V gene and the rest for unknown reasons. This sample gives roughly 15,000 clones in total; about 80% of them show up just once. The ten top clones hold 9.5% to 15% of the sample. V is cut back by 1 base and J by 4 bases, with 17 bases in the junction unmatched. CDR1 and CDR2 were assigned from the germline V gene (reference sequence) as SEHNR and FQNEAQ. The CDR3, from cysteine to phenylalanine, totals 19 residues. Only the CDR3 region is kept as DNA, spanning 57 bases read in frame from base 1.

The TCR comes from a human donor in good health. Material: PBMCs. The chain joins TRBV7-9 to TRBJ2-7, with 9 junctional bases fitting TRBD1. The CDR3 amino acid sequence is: CASSLGTGESPGRRYEQYF. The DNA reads TGTGCCAGCAGCTTAGGGACAGGGGAGTCCCCGGGGAGGCGGTACGAGCAGTACTTC.